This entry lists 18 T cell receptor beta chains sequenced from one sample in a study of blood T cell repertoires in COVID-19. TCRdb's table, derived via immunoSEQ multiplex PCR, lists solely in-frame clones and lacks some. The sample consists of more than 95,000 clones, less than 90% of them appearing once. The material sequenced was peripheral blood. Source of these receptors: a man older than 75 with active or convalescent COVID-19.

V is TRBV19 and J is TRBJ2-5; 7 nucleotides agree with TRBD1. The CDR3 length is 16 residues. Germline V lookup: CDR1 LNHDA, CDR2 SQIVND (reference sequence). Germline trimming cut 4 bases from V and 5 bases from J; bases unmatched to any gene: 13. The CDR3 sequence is CASSTSGTEFIETQYF. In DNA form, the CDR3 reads TGTGCCAGTAGTACGTCCGGGACAGAATTTATTGAGACCCAGTACTTC.

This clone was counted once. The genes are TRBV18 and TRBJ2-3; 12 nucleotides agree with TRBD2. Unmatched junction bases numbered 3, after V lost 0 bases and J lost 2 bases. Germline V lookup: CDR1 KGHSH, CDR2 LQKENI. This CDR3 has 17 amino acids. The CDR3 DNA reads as TGTGCCAGCTCACCACCCCTAGCGGGGGGGAACACAGATACGCAGTATTTT. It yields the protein CASSPPLAGGNTDTQYF.

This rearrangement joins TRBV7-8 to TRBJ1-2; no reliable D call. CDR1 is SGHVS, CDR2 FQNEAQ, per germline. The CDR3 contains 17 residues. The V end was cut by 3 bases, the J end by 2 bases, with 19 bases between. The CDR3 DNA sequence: TGTGCCAGCAGCTTCCTATCGAGGGAGAACGCCAACTATGGCTACACCTTC. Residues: CASSFLSRENANYGYTF. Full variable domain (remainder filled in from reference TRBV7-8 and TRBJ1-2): GAGVSQSPRYKVAKRGQDVALRCDPISGHVSLFWYQQALGQGPEFLTYFQNEAQLDKSGLPSDRFFAERPEGSVSTLKIQRTQQEDSAVYLCASSFLSRENANYGYTFGSGTRLTVV.

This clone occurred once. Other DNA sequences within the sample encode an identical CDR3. CDR3 protein: CASSLNRGGQPQHF. The CDR3 DNA reads as TGTGCCAGCAGTTTAAATAGGGGAGGTCAGCCCCAGCATTTT. The chain is built from TRBV27 and TRBJ1-5; TRBD1 might be the D (5 bases). The CDR3 extends over 14 amino acids. The V and J ends lost 2 bases and 6 bases respectively, with 11 bases between them. Germline V gene sequence: CDR1 MNHEY, CDR2 SMNVEV (reference sequence).

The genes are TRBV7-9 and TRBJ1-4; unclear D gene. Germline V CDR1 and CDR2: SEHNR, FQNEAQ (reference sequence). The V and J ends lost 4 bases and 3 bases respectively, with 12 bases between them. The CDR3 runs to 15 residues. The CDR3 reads CASSSWEAANEKLFF. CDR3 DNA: TGTGCCAGCAGCTCTTGGGAGGCGGCTAATGAAAAACTGTTTTTT.

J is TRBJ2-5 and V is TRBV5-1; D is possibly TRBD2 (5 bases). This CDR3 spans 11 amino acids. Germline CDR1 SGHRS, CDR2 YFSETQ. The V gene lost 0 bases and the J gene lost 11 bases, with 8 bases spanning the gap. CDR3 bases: TGCGCCAGCAGCTTGGAGTCGGGACAGTACTTC. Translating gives CASSLESGQYF. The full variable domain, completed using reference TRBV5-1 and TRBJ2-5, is KAGVTQTPRYLIKTRGQQVTLSCSPISGHRSVSWYQQTPGQGLQFLFEYFSETQRNKGNFPGRFSGRQFSNSRSEMNVSTLELGDSALYLCASSLESGQYFGPGTRLLVL.

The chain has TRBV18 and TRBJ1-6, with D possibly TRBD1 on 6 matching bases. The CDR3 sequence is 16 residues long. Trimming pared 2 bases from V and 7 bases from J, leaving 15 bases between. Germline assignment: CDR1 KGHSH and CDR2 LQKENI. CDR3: CASSPRWQGQNSPLHF. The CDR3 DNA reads TGTGCCAGCTCACCAAGGTGGCAGGGGCAGAATTCACCCCTCCACTTT.

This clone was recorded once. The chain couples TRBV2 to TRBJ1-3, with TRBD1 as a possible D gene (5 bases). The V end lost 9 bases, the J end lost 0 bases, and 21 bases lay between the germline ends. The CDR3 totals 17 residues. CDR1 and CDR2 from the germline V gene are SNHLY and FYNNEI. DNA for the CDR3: TGTGCCAGTTTATCAGGGTCTTCCCATCGCTCTGGAAACACCATATATTTT. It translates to CASLSGSSHRSGNTIYF.

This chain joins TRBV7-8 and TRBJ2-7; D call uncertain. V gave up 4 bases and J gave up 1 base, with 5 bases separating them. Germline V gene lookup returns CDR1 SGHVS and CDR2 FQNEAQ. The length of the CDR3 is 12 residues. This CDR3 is CASSSRSYEQYF. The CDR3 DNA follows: TGTGCCAGCAGCTCCAGATCCTACGAGCAGTACTTC.

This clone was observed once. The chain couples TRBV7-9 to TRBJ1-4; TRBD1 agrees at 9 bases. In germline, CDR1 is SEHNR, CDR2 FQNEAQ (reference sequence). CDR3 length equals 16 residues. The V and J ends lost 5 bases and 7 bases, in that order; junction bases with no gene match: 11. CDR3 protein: CASSPLIQGASEKLFF. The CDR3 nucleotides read TGTGCCAGCAGCCCTCTTATACAGGGGGCGAGTGAAAAACTGTTTTTT.

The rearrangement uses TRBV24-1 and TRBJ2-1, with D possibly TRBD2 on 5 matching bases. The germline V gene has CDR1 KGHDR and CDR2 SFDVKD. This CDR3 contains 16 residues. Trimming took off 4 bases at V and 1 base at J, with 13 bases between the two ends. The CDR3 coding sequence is TGTGCCACCAGTGACAAGACAAGCGGTTCCTACAATGAGCAGTTCTTC. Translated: CATSDKTSGSYNEQFF.

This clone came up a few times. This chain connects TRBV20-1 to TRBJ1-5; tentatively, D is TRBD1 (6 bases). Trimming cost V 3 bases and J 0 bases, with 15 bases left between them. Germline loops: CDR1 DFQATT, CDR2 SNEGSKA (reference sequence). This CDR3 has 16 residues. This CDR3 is CSASDQGRYSNQPQHF. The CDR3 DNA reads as TGCAGTGCTAGTGATCAGGGGCGGTATAGCAATCAGCCCCAGCATTTT.

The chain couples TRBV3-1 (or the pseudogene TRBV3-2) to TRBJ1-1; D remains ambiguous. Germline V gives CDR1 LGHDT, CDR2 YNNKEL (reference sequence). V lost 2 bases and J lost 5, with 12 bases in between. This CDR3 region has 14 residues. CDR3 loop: CASSQYQAGTEAFF. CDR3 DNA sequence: TGTGCCAGCAGCCAATACCAGGCCGGTACTGAAGCTTTCTTT.

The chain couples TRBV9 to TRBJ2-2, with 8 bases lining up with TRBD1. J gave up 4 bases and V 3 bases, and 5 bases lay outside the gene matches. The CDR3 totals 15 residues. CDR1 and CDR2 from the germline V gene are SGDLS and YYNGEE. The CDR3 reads CASSARTGRTGELFF. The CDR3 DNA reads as TGTGCCAGCAGCGCACGGACAGGGCGCACCGGGGAGCTGTTTTTT.

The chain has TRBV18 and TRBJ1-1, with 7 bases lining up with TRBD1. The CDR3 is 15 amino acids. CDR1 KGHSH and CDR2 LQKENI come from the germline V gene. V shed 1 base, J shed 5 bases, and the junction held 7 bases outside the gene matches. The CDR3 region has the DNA TGTGCCAGCTCACCACAACAGACAGGGAGGACTGAAGCTTTCTTT. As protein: CASSPQQTGRTEAFF.

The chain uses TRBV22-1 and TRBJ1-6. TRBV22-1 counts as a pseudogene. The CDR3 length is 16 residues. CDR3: CPGSALTTGEGEPLHF. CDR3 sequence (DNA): TGTCCTGGGAGCGCACTCACAACGGGGGAGGGGGAACCCCTCCACTTT.

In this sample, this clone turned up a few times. The CDR3 reads CASSLEGTGSYEQYF. CDR3 nucleotide sequence: TGTGCCAGCAGCTTAGAAGGGACAGGGTCCTACGAGCAGTACTTC. The chain joins TRBV7-3 to TRBJ2-7; TRBD1 matches 9 bases. The CDR3 length is 15 residues. CDR1 SGHTA and CDR2 FQGTGA come from the germline V gene. Germline trimming cut 2 bases from V and 1 base from J; bases unmatched to any gene: 3. Variable domain in full (rest from reference TRBV7-3 and TRBJ2-7): GAGVSQTPSNKVTEKGKYVELRCDPISGHTALYWYRQSLGQGPEFLIYFQGTGAADDSGLPNDRFFAVRPEGSVSTLKIQRTERGDSAVYLCASSLEGTGSYEQYFGPGTRLTVT.

The CDR3 loop reads CASRGGRGYNEQFF. CDR3 DNA sequence: TGTGCCAGCAGAGGCGGGAGGGGTTACAATGAGCAGTTCTTC. The rearrangement links TRBV7-2 to TRBJ2-1; 9 nucleotides match TRBD2. In germline, CDR1 is SGHTA, CDR2 FQGNSA. The CDR3 has 14 residues. V shed 6 bases and J 4 bases; nucleotides not matched to a gene: 4.